A selection of T cell receptor beta chains follows, all from one sample in a study of T cell changes during pregnancy in multiple sclerosis. Assay: immunoSEQ multiplex PCR; the TCRdb copy retains only in-frame clones and omits some. The repertoire holds about 87,000 clones, just over 90% seen once, with 1.4% in the top ten. Here the sequenced sample was peripheral blood, taken in the third trimester of pregnancy. These receptors all stem from a female donor in good health, enrolled as a control in a pregnancy study. Both conserved end residues are part of each CDR3. Each record gives: D gene, clone size, CDR3 length, J gene, V gene, CDR3 DNA, CDR3 protein. A D gene is named only where the DNA matches it firmly. Size is omitted from some rows. Given values are once, few, many or a class for expanded clones.

>TRBD1|.|13|TRBJ1-1|TRBV19
TGTGCCAGTAGTCGTTCTAGGGACAGTGAAGCTTTCTTT
CASSRSRDSEAFF
>.|.|20|TRBJ1-3|TRBV4-1
TGCGCCAGCAGCCAGCTGGGGCGACGGCGATCCGATGACCCCGGAAACACCATATATTTT
CASSQLGRRRSDDPGNTIYF
>.|once|16|TRBJ2-1|TRBV21-1
TGTGCCAGCAGCAAAGGCGGGAGAAGTGGGCAATATGAGCAGTTCTTC
CASSKGGRSGQYEQFF
>.|.|12|TRBJ2-7|TRBV18
TGTGCCAGCTCACCTGACAGAAACGAGCAGTACTTC
CASSPDRNEQYF
>TRBD2|.|16|TRBJ2-2|TRBV9
TGTGCCAGCAGCGGGACTAGCGGGAGATGGGGCGGGGAGCTGTTTTTT
CASSGTSGRWGGELFF
>.|once|16|TRBJ2-1|TRBV27
TGTGCCAGCAGTTTATCTTCGGGGGAAAAGGACAATGAGCAGTTCTTC
CASSLSSGEKDNEQFF
>TRBD2|.|13|TRBJ2-7|TRBV4-1
TGCGCCAGCAGCCGCGGGAGGGCCGGCGAGCAGTACTTC
CASSRGRAGEQYF
>TRBD2|.|15|TRBJ2-3|TRBV6-5
TGTGCCAGCAGTTACCGGGACTACTACACAGATACGCAGTATTTT
CASSYRDYYTDTQYF
>.|.|16|TRBJ2-1|TRBV18
TGTGCCAGCTCACCTCGATGGAGTTTCGAGGGTGATGAGCAGTTCTTC
CASSPRWSFEGDEQFF
>.|.|17|TRBJ2-3|TRBV4-1
TGCGCCAGCAGCCAACAGGCCAGGACAACGGCCACAGATACGCAGTATTTT
CASSQQARTTATDTQYF
>TRBD1|.|16|TRBJ1-1|TRBV2
TGTGCCAGCAGTGAAGACGGGACAGGGGGACGGGCTGAAGCTTTCTTT
CASSEDGTGGRAEAFF
>.|.|16|TRBJ2-1|TRBV7-2
TGTGCCAGCAGCTTAGACACAGGGCCGGGGTACAATGAGCAGTTCTTC
CASSLDTGPGYNEQFF